One sample yielded the 30 T cell receptor beta chains listed below, sequenced in a study of cytomegalovirus exposure and HLA in healthy donors. PCR involved 60 Vbeta and 13 Jbeta primers. Produced via immunoSEQ multiplex PCR; TCRdb's table is partial and in-frame only. The sample contains some 160,000 clones, 73% of which appear only once. Sequencing input: PBMCs. The origin of the receptors is a woman under 30 in good health and CMV-seropositive.

The J gene is TRBJ2-7, the V gene TRBV2; D may be TRBD2 (5 bases). V dropped 4 bases and J dropped 2 bases, with 6 bases sitting between them. Per germline, CDR1 SNHLY and CDR2 FYNNEI. This CDR3 region has 12 residues. The CDR3 DNA is TGTGCCAGCAGTGTGGAGGCCTACGAGCAGTACTTC. Protein product: CASSVEAYEQYF.

This chain joins TRBV28 and TRBJ2-1, with D tentatively TRBD1 (6 bases). Looked up from germline, CDR1 is MDHEN and CDR2 is SYDVKM. This CDR3 spans 15 amino acids. Trimming removed 5 bases at V and 6 bases at J, with 17 bases between. CDR3 residues: CASSAGASTGNEQFF. CDR3 DNA sequence: TGTGCCAGCAGTGCAGGGGCGAGTACGGGCAATGAGCAGTTCTTC.

This clone was seen more than once but under ten times. V usage is TRBV5-1 and J usage is TRBJ2-3; D possibly corresponds to TRBD2 (7 bases). Trimming removed 0 bases from V and 4 bases from J, with 12 bases in between. CDR1 SGHRS and CDR2 YFSETQ come from the germline V gene. The CDR3 spans 15 residues. CDR3 residues: CASSLVGGPADTQYF. The CDR3, as DNA: TGCGCCAGCAGCTTGGTGGGGGGGCCGGCAGATACGCAGTATTTT.

A single count supports this clone. V and J are TRBV29-1 and TRBJ2-7; D might be TRBD1 (6 bases). V dropped 0 bases and J dropped 4 bases, with 10 bases sitting between them. This CDR3 region has 13 residues. Germline V gene lookup returns CDR1 SQVTM and CDR2 ANQGSEA. Here the CDR3 DNA reads TGCAGCGTTGAAGATCCGCAGGGGTACGAGCAGTACTTC. Its protein product is CSVEDPQGYEQYF.

The table lists this clone with a count of one. J is TRBJ1-4 and V is TRBV5-1, with TRBD1 as a possible D gene (6 bases). V shed 5 bases and J shed 3 bases, with 8 bases lying between them. The CDR3 totals 13 residues. Germline V gene sequence: CDR1 SGHRS, CDR2 YFSETQ. The CDR3 protein is CASRPGANEKLFF. The CDR3 coding sequence is TGCGCCAGCAGGCCAGGGGCTAATGAAAAACTGTTTTTT.

The rearrangement links TRBV5-4 to TRBJ1-1; D gene ambiguous. V was shortened by 3 bases and J by 7 bases, with 7 bases between the two germline ends. Germline lookup yields CDR1 SGHNT and CDR2 YYREEE (reference sequence). CDR3 length: 11 amino acids. CDR3 protein: CASSSNYEAFF. Written as DNA, the CDR3 is TGTGCCAGCAGCTCTAACTATGAAGCTTTCTTT.

The genes are TRBV2 and TRBJ2-4; 8 bases line up with TRBD1. This CDR3 is built from 15 residues. V trimming: 3 bases; J trimming: 1 base; junction bases outside the gene matches: 2. Germline-derived CDR1 and CDR2 are SNHLY and FYNNEI. CDR3 sequence: CASSEDRAAKNIQYF. The CDR3 DNA sequence: TGTGCCAGCAGTGAGGACAGGGCGGCCAAAAACATTCAGTACTTC.

The chain combines TRBV5-1 with TRBJ1-2; a weak D match, TRBD1 (6 bases). CDR1 is SGHRS and CDR2 is YFSETQ in the germline V gene. The CDR3 consists of 14 residues. Deletions cut 4 bases from V and 2 bases from J, with 12 bases between. DNA for the CDR3: TGCGCCAGCAGCCCAGCCGGACAGAACTATGGCTACACCTTC. The encoded protein is CASSPAGQNYGYTF. Based on the CDR3 plus reference TRBV5-1 and TRBJ1-2, the full variable domain is KAGVTQTPRYLIKTRGQQVTLSCSPISGHRSVSWYQQTPGQGLQFLFEYFSETQRNKGNFPGRFSGRQFSNSRSEMNVSTLELGDSALYLCASSPAGQNYGYTFGSGTRLTVV.

This clone has a handful of counts. The chain links TRBV18 to TRBJ1-2; 7 bases line up with TRBD1. This CDR3 has 14 amino acids. CDR1 and CDR2 from the germline V gene are KGHSH and LQKENI. Trimming took 2 bases from V and 6 from J; bases not matched to a gene: 6. The CDR3 loop is CASSPYGQGDGYTF. Here the CDR3 DNA reads TGTGCCAGCTCACCATACGGCCAGGGGGATGGCTACACCTTC.

This clone was counted between two and nine times. The chain uses TRBV2 and TRBJ1-2; 8 bases agree with TRBD1. This CDR3 has 14 amino acids. Trimming at V came to 8 bases and at J to 4 bases, leaving 9 bases not matched to a gene. The V gene's germline CDR1 is SNHLY and CDR2 FYNNEI. This chain's CDR3 is CASQGAGGAYGYTF. CDR3 bases: TGTGCCAGCCAGGGGGCAGGGGGAGCCTATGGCTACACCTTC.

The chain joins TRBV27 to TRBJ2-1; 9 bases map to TRBD2. V lost 2 bases to trimming and J lost 5 bases; unmatched junction nucleotides: 7. The CDR3 extends over 16 amino acids. Germline-derived CDR1 and CDR2 are MNHEY and SMNVEV (reference sequence). CDR3 in DNA: TGTGCCAGCAGTTTACAGCGGGGGGACCCGAACAATGAGCAGTTCTTC. Amino acid sequence: CASSLQRGDPNNEQFF.

The chain recombines TRBV5-5 with TRBJ1-6; no firm D call. The V gene's germline CDR1 is SGHKS and CDR2 YYEKEE (reference sequence). V lost 4 bases, J lost 10 bases, and 9 bases lay in between. The CDR3 runs 12 residues. CDR3 sequence: CASSLRESPLHF. The CDR3 DNA reads as TGTGCCAGCAGCCTCCGGGAGTCACCCCTCCACTTT.

V and J are TRBV5-6 and TRBJ2-5; D remains ambiguous. The germline gives CDR1 SGHDT, CDR2 YYEEEE. V lost 0 bases and J 3 bases, leaving 12 bases between the germline ends. This CDR3 contains 15 residues. The chain's CDR3 is CASSLVVRSKETQYF. The CDR3 nucleotides read TGTGCCAGCAGCTTGGTCGTCCGGAGCAAAGAGACCCAGTACTTC.

V and J are TRBV15 and TRBJ2-7; maybe TRBD1 (5 bases). This CDR3 has 14 amino acids. Germline CDR1 is LNHNV and CDR2 is YYDKDF (reference sequence). The V and J ends lost 1 base and 3 bases respectively, with 10 bases between them. The CDR3 protein is CATSRVPRDYEQYF. The CDR3 region has the DNA TGTGCCACCAGCAGAGTACCCAGGGACTACGAGCAGTACTTC.

The chain carries TRBV12-5 and TRBJ1-5; 10 nucleotides match TRBD1. Unmatched junction bases numbered 8, after V lost 6 bases and J lost 6 bases. Germline values: CDR1 LGHNT, CDR2 FRNRAP. CDR3 length: 15 amino acids. In DNA form, the CDR3 reads TGTGCTAGTGGCCTCGACAGGGGGCTAGGTCAGCCCCAGCATTTT. Its protein is CASGLDRGLGQPQHF.

V gene TRBV4-3 combines with J gene TRBJ2-3; possibly TRBD2 for D (5 bases). CDR3 length: 15 residues. The V gene's germline CDR1 is LGHNA and CDR2 YSLEER. V was trimmed by 4 bases and J by 2 bases, leaving 13 bases between them. CDR3 sequence: CASSPRGIDTDTQYF. The CDR3 nucleotides read TGCGCCAGCAGCCCACGAGGGATTGACACAGATACGCAGTATTTT.

The chain couples TRBV6-1 to TRBJ1-2; D may be TRBD1 (5 bases). Trimming left V 6 bases short and J 3 bases short, with 14 bases between. Germline V gives CDR1 MNHNS, CDR2 SASEGT. The CDR3 is 14 residues long. The CDR3 is CASRPRGGDYGYTF. The CDR3 DNA follows: TGTGCCAGCAGGCCGAGGGGAGGTGACTATGGCTACACCTTC.

The chain is built from TRBV5-6 and TRBJ1-5, with a tentative D call TRBD1 (6 bases). CDR3 length: 14 residues. The V gene lost 3 bases and the J gene lost 6 bases, with 13 bases spanning the gap. The germline V gene encodes CDR1 SGHDT and CDR2 YYEEEE. The chain's CDR3 is CASSYTGTSQPQHF. CDR3 nucleotides: TGTGCCAGCAGCTACACAGGGACCAGTCAGCCCCAGCATTTT.

The chain links TRBV6-5 to TRBJ1-6; D gene unclear. The CDR3 is 14 residues long. Trimming left V 6 bases short and J 9 bases short, with 15 bases between. Germline CDR1 is MNHEY and CDR2 is SVGAGI. The DNA for the CDR3 is TGTGCCAGCAGCCGGCGGGGAGAAGGTTCACCCCTCCACTTT. This encodes CASSRRGEGSPLHF.

This chain links TRBV12-5 with TRBJ2-5; tentatively, D is TRBD1 or TRBD2 (5 bases each). The CDR3 runs 14 residues. Germline V gene lookup returns CDR1 LGHNT and CDR2 FRNRAP. V lost 5 bases to trimming and J lost 2 bases, with 12 bases between them. CDR3 sequence reads: CASGLGPGQETQYF. CDR3 nucleotide sequence: TGTGCTAGTGGTCTGGGACCGGGGCAAGAGACCCAGTACTTC. Looking up the rest from reference TRBV12-5 and TRBJ2-5 gives the full variable domain: DARVTQTPRHKVTEMGQEVTMRCQPILGHNTVFWYRQTMMQGLELLAYFRNRAPLDDSGMPKDRFSAEMPDATLATLKIQPSEPRDSAVYFCASGLGPGQETQYFGPGTRLLVL.

The rearrangement links TRBV9 to TRBJ1-6; weak D call: TRBD1 (5 bases). V was pared by 4 bases and J by 8 bases, with 16 bases between. Germline V gives CDR1 SGDLS, CDR2 YYNGEE. This CDR3 is built from 15 residues. This chain's CDR3 is CASSTEGVSYSPLHF. CDR3 bases: TGTGCCAGCAGCACGGAAGGGGTCTCATATTCACCCCTCCACTTT.

The J gene is TRBJ1-2, the V gene TRBV10-3, with 8 bases lining up with TRBD1. The germline CDR1 and CDR2 sequences are ENHRY and SYGVKD. V was clipped by 8 bases and J by 6 bases; unmatched bases: 2. The CDR3 runs to 11 residues. CDR3 protein: CAIGTGDGYTF. The CDR3 DNA sequence: TGTGCCATCGGGACAGGCGATGGCTACACCTTC.

This clone was observed a single time. The chain carries TRBV7-2 and TRBJ2-7; 7 bases are shared with TRBD2. The V and J ends lost 3 bases and 0 bases, in that order; junction bases with no gene match: 2. CDR1 SGHTA and CDR2 FQGNSA come from the germline V gene. This CDR3 has 14 residues. CDR3 protein: CASSLGGTSYEQYF. CDR3 DNA sequence: TGTGCCAGCAGCTTGGGGGGGACCTCCTACGAGCAGTACTTC.

In its sample, this clone was seen once. The V call is TRBV2, the J call TRBJ1-6, with a tentative D call TRBD1 (6 bases). CDR1 is SNHLY, CDR2 FYNNEI, per germline. Trimming removed 3 bases at V and 6 bases at J, with 12 bases between. The CDR3 is 15 amino acids. The CDR3 bases are TGTGCCAGCAGTGACGAGACAGGAAGTAATTCACCCCTCCACTTT. It translates to CASSDETGSNSPLHF.

This chain joins TRBV6-1 and TRBJ2-1, with D possibly matching TRBD1 (8 bases). This CDR3 has 14 amino acids. The ends were cut back, 8 bases at V and 8 bases at J, with 19 bases in the middle. Per the germline V gene, CDR1 is MNHNS and CDR2 is SASEGT. Written as DNA, the CDR3 is TGTGCCAGCCGACTCCGAACAGGGGGGGATGAGCAGTTCTTC. Protein product: CASRLRTGGDEQFF.

The chain employs TRBV2 and TRBJ2-7, with TRBD1 matching over 9 bases. The junction had 15 bases not matched to a gene; V was cut back by 11 bases and J by 7 bases. The CDR3 extends over 14 amino acids. Per the germline V gene, CDR1 is SNHLY and CDR2 is FYNNEI. The CDR3 region is CAVRTGTGNGEQYF. The DNA of the CDR3 is TGTGCCGTCCGAACCGGGACAGGGAATGGGGAGCAGTACTTC.

The J gene is TRBJ1-2, the V gene TRBV28, with a weak D call TRBD1 (5 bases). V was cut by 1 base and J by 8 bases, with 20 bases left in between. CDR3 length: 16 residues. Germline V CDR1 and CDR2: MDHEN, SYDVKM. The CDR3 protein is CASSLLIETAGRGYTF. The CDR3 DNA reads TGTGCCAGCAGTTTATTGATCGAAACGGCAGGGCGAGGCTACACCTTC.

The chain employs TRBV9 and TRBJ2-3, with a tentative D call TRBD2 (5 bases). Germline CDR1 reads SGDLS; CDR2 reads YYNGEE. The ends were cut back, 0 bases at V and 2 bases at J, with 7 bases in the middle. The CDR3 spans 14 residues. The CDR3 protein is CASSVVRDTDTQYF. CDR3 sequence (DNA): TGTGCCAGCAGCGTAGTCCGGGACACAGATACGCAGTATTTT. Filled out from reference TRBV9 and TRBJ2-3, the complete variable domain reads DSGVTQTPKHLITATGQRVTLRCSPRSGDLSVYWYQQSLDQGLQFLIQYYNGEERAKGNILERFSAQQFPDLHSELNLSSLELGDSALYFCASSVVRDTDTQYFGPGTRLTVL.

This clone was found a few times. This rearrangement joins TRBV29-1 to TRBJ1-2; a weak D match, TRBD1 (6 bases). Trimming took off 4 bases at V and 8 bases at J, with 11 bases between the two ends. Germline V CDR1 and CDR2: SQVTM, ANQGSEA. The length of the CDR3 is 11 residues. CDR3 coding DNA: TGCAGCGTTGGTACAGGGCTGGGCTACACCTTC. Amino acid sequence: CSVGTGLGYTF.

V usage is TRBV5-1 and J usage is TRBJ1-2; maybe TRBD1 (5 bases). Germline V gives CDR1 SGHRS, CDR2 YFSETQ. The V and J ends lost 4 bases and 7 bases respectively, with 8 bases between them. This CDR3 contains 11 residues. The CDR3 DNA reads as TGCGCCAGCAGCCCAGGGTGTGGCTACACCTTC. Its translation is CASSPGCGYTF. Looking up the rest from reference TRBV5-1 and TRBJ1-2 gives the full variable domain: KAGVTQTPRYLIKTRGQQVTLSCSPISGHRSVSWYQQTPGQGLQFLFEYFSETQRNKGNFPGRFSGRQFSNSRSEMNVSTLELGDSALYLCASSPGCGYTFGSGTRLTVV.